Following are 17 T cell receptor beta chains from one sample sequenced in a study of graft-versus-host responses after intestinal transplantation. These receptors' antigens are unknown. Clones were read by immunoSEQ multiplex PCR, and TCRdb kept only the in-frame ones, dropping some. The repertoire holds fewer than 95,000 clones, with 94% as singletons. Sample: unstimulated CD4+ T cells sorted from spleen or lymph node cells, taken before transplant. These receptors came from a human donor who was the organ donor for an intestinal transplant.

The chain links TRBV10-3 to TRBJ2-3; D might be TRBD1 (5 bases). Germline values: CDR1 ENHRY, CDR2 SYGVKD. Between the trimmed V and J ends, which lost 0 bases and 4 bases, there was a span of 8 bases. The CDR3 is 14 amino acids. CDR3 sequence (DNA): TGTGCCATCAGTGAGTCGATAGGGGCAGATACGCAGTATTTT. Its protein product is CAISESIGADTQYF.

This clone was picked up one time. The genes are TRBV6-1 and TRBJ1-6; 7 bases map to TRBD1. V gave up 6 bases and J gave up 5 bases; unmatched junction bases: 7. There are 15 residues in the CDR3. Germline V lookup: CDR1 MNHNS, CDR2 SASEGT. Here the CDR3 DNA reads TGTGCCAGCAGCCGGACAGGCAGTGATAATTCACCCCTCCACTTT. Residues: CASSRTGSDNSPLHF.

This sequence joins TRBV18 and TRBJ1-2; no reliable D call. The V gene's germline CDR1 is KGHSH and CDR2 LQKENI. The germline V and J ends were trimmed by 4 bases and 2 bases, with 8 bases remaining between them. The CDR3 is made up of 13 amino acids. The CDR3 coding sequence is TGTGCCAGCTCACTCGGGCAGAACTATGGCTACACCTTC. This sequence encodes CASSLGQNYGYTF.

The chain combines TRBV4-1 with TRBJ2-1, with 10 bases lining up with TRBD2. V trimming: 6 bases; J trimming: 7 bases; junction bases outside the gene matches: 9. This CDR3 contains 15 residues. The germline CDR1 and CDR2 sequences are MGHRA and YSYEKL. In nucleotides, the CDR3 is TGCGCCAGCAGTGAGCCGGGACTAGCGTCTAATGAGCAGTTCTTC. Translated, it gives CASSEPGLASNEQFF.

This chain uses TRBV7-3 with TRBJ1-1, with 10 nucleotides matching TRBD1. Trimming cost V 5 bases and J 5 bases; bases outside gene matches: 11. Looked up from germline, CDR1 is SGHTA and CDR2 is FQGTGA. The CDR3 sequence is 16 residues long. The CDR3 sequence is CASSPSGTGVGTEAFF. Here the CDR3 DNA reads TGTGCCAGCAGCCCGAGCGGGACAGGGGTAGGAACTGAAGCTTTCTTT.

The rearrangement joins TRBV7-2 to TRBJ2-1; 7 positions agree with TRBD2. V was pared by 5 bases and J by 4 bases, with 8 bases of the junction left unmatched. Germline assignment: CDR1 SGHTA and CDR2 FQGNSA. CDR3 length: 15 residues. The CDR3 loop reads CASSVLGGVYNEQFF. The CDR3 bases are TGTGCCAGCAGCGTCCTGGGGGGGGTATACAATGAGCAGTTCTTC.

This clone was counted a few times. This chain connects TRBV10-3 to TRBJ1-4; 8 nucleotides align to TRBD1. The trim removed 6 bases at V and 5 bases at J, leaving 2 bases unmatched. CDR1 and CDR2 from the germline V gene are ENHRY and SYGVKD. The CDR3 has 13 amino acids. CDR3 amino acids: CAISGQGNEKLFF. The CDR3 DNA sequence: TGTGCCATCAGCGGACAGGGAAATGAAAAACTGTTTTTT.

The rearrangement uses TRBV4-1 and TRBJ1-5; 10 bases map to TRBD1. This CDR3 is built from 18 residues. Trimming took 2 bases from V and 0 from J; bases not matched to a gene: 7. Germline CDR1 and CDR2: MGHRA and YSYEKL. CDR3 nucleotide sequence: TGCGCCAGCAGCCAACAAGGACAGGGGGGATATAGCAATCAGCCCCAGCATTTT. Protein: CASSQQGQGGYSNQPQHF.

The chain couples TRBV2 to TRBJ2-3, with 8 bases lining up with TRBD1. V was pared by 6 bases and J by 4 bases, with 9 bases of the junction left unmatched. Germline CDR1 SNHLY, CDR2 FYNNEI. CDR3 length: 15 amino acids. CDR3 residues: CASRDLGTGSDTQYF. CDR3 nucleotides: TGTGCCAGCAGGGATCTCGGGACAGGTTCAGATACGCAGTATTTT.

V is TRBV6-5 and J is TRBJ2-3, with TRBD2 matching 7 bases. Germline CDR1 and CDR2: MNHEY and SVGAGI. The CDR3 is 15 residues long. With V trimmed by 2 bases and J by 0 bases, 2 bases remained unmatched. Written as DNA, the CDR3 is TGTGCCAGCAGTTACCAGCGGGATAGCACAGATACGCAGTATTTT. This gives the protein CASSYQRDSTDTQYF.

V gene TRBV7-2 combines with J gene TRBJ1-2, with D possibly being TRBD1 (5 bases). CDR1 and CDR2 (germline): SGHTA, FQGNSA. Trimming stripped 1 base from V and 3 bases from J, with 9 bases between. The CDR3 sequence is 14 residues long. This CDR3 is CASSLGGTDYGYTF. The CDR3 nucleotides read TGTGCCAGCAGCTTAGGGGGCACTGACTATGGCTACACCTTC.

The chain employs TRBV5-1 and TRBJ1-1, with unresolved D. Trimming stripped 4 bases from V and 4 bases from J, with 8 bases between. The germline V gene encodes CDR1 SGHRS and CDR2 YFSETQ. There are 12 residues in the CDR3. The CDR3 nucleotides read TGCGCCAGCAGCCCTGAGGGCACTGAAGCTTTCTTT. It codes for CASSPEGTEAFF.

A word on this clone: A read error may produce the germline difference seen at one junction end. V is TRBV14 and J is TRBJ2-5, with unresolved D. The CDR3 is made up of 15 amino acids. CDR1 SGHDN and CDR2 FVKESK come from the germline V gene. The CDR3, as DNA: TGTGCCAGCAGCCAAGTATTGGCTGGTCAAGGGACCCAGTACTTC. Its translation is CASSQVLAGQGTQYF.

V and J are TRBV13 and TRBJ1-2, with 9 bases that match TRBD1. CDR3 size: 14 residues. Trimming removed 3 bases from V and 2 bases from J; junction bases left unmatched: 1. Per the germline V gene, CDR1 is PRHDT and CDR2 is FYEKMQ (reference sequence). CDR3 sequence (DNA): TGTGCCAGCAGCTTCGACAGGGGGAACTATGGCTACACCTTC. Translating it yields CASSFDRGNYGYTF.

The chain links TRBV12-5 to TRBJ1-3; no definite D call. The V gene lost 8 bases and the J gene lost 0 bases, with 5 bases spanning the gap. The CDR3 is 12 residues long. Germline CDR1 LGHNT, CDR2 FRNRAP. The CDR3 loop is CASSFSGNTIYF. The CDR3 DNA is TGTGCTAGTTCGTTCTCTGGAAACACCATATATTTT.

This sequence joins TRBV5-4 and TRBJ1-2, with TRBD1 matching over 9 bases. V shed 3 bases, J shed 5 bases, and the junction held 5 bases outside the gene matches. Germline V lookup: CDR1 SGHNT, CDR2 YYREEE (reference sequence). This CDR3 has 14 amino acids. The CDR3 sequence is CASSWDRAGYGYTF. The CDR3 bases are TGTGCCAGCAGCTGGGACAGGGCTGGGTATGGCTACACCTTC.

The J gene is TRBJ2-7, the V gene TRBV7-2; TRBD1 matches at 10 bases. With 4 bases clipped from V and 6 bases from J, the junction kept 6 bases outside the gene matches. The CDR3 covers 14 residues. Germline CDR1 reads SGHTA; CDR2 reads FQGNSA. CDR3 nucleotide sequence: TGTGCCAGCAGCTCCCGACAGGGGGCGAGCGAGCAGTACTTC. Translated: CASSSRQGASEQYF. Supplemented by reference TRBV7-2 and TRBJ2-7, the full variable domain reads GAGVSQSPSNKVTEKGKDVELRCDPISGHTALYWYRQSLGQGLEFLIYFQGNSAPDKSGLPSDRFSAERTGGSVSTLTIQRTQQEDSAVYLCASSSRQGASEQYFGPGTRLTVT.